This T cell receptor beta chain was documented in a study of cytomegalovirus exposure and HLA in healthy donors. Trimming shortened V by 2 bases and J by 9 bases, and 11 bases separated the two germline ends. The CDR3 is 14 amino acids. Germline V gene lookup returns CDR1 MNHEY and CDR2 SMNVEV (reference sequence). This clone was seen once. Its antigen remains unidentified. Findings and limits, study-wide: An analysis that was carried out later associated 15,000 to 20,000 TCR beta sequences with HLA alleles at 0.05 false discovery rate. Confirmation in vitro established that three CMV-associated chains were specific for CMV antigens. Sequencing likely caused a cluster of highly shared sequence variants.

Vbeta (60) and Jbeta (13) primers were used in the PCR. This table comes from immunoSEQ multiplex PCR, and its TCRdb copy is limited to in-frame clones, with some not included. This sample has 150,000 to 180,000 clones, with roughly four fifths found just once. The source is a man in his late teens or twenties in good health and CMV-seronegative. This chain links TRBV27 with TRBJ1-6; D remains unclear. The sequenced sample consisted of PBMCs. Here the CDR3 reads CASSLAYGSSPLHF. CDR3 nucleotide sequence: TGTGCCAGCAGTTTAGCTTATGGGAGTTCACCCCTCCACTTT.